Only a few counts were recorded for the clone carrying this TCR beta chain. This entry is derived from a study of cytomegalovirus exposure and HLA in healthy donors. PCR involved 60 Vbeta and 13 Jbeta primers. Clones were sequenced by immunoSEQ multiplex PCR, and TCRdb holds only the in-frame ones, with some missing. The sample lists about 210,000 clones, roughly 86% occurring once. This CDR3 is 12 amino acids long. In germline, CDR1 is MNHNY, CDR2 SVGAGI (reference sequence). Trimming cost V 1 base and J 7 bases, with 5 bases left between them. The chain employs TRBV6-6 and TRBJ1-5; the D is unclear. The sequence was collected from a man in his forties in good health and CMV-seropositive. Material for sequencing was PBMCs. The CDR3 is CASSYFGQPQHF. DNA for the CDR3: TGTGCCAGCAGTTACTTCGGGCAGCCCCAGCATTTT.